This T cell receptor (beta chain) was found in a study of shared clonotypes between healthy human individuals. Per the germline V gene, CDR1 is SGHAT and CDR2 is FQNNGV. The CDR3 is 15 residues long. The V gene end was trimmed by 6 bases and the J gene end by 4 bases; junction bases not matched to a gene: 9. TCRdb's table, derived via immunoSEQ multiplex PCR, lists solely in-frame clones and lacks some. The sample has under 1,100,000 clones; about 77% are singletons. There are a few counts of this clone. The TCR originated in a man younger than 35 in good health. The sequencing input was memory CD4+ T cells sorted from blood. The sample's subset: CD45RA-negative fraction. The V and J genes are TRBV11-2 and TRBJ1-3, with 7 bases identical to TRBD1. CDR3: CASRKLQGSGNTIYF. In DNA, the CDR3 is TGTGCCAGCAGAAAACTACAGGGGTCGGGAAACACCATATATTTT.